These 2 T cell receptor beta chains were all obtained from the same sample, sequenced in a study of T cells in Graves' hyperthyroidism and ophthalmopathy. Amplification targeted TCR beta CDR3 regions from RNA transcripts. With the HTBI primer set, the TCR CDR3 went through a first round of RT-PCR. A single record per CDR3 protein comes from TCRdb applying MiXCR to the multiplex PCR reads. The sample holds about 270,000 distinct CDR3 sequences; 20% to 25% are singletons and the top ten take about 25%. Specimen: blood. The receptors stem from a man between 35 and 55 years old with Graves' hyperthyroidism that later progressed to Graves' ophthalmopathy.

There are many counts of this clonotype. The chain uses TRBV7-6 and TRBJ2-2, with 7 bases lining up with TRBD2. The germline V gene encodes CDR1 SGHVS and CDR2 FNYEAQ. V shed 6 bases and J 6 bases; nucleotides not matched to a gene: 10. The CDR3 is 15 residues long. Written as DNA, the CDR3 is TGTGCCAGCAGTTTGGGAGGGTTTCTTCCCGGGGAGCTGTTTTTT. Translated, it gives CASSLGGFLPGELFF.

This clonotype was counted ten times or more. CDR3 bases: TGTGCCACCAGCAGAGTTAGGACTAGCCGGGGTGAGACCCAGTACTTC. Its translation: CATSRVRTSRGETQYF. V gene TRBV15 combines with J gene TRBJ2-5, with 8 bases aligning to TRBD2. The CDR3 runs to 16 residues. J lost 5 bases, V lost 1 base, and 9 bases had no gene match. Germline CDR1 LNHNV, CDR2 YYDKDF (reference sequence). The entire variable domain, with the rest obtained from reference TRBV15 and TRBJ2-5, is as follows: DAMVIQNPRYQVTQFGKPVTLSCSQTLNHNVMYWYQQKSSQAPKLLFHYYDKDFNNEADTPDNFQSRRPNTSFCFLDIRSPGLGDTAMYLCATSRVRTSRGETQYFGPGTRLLVL.